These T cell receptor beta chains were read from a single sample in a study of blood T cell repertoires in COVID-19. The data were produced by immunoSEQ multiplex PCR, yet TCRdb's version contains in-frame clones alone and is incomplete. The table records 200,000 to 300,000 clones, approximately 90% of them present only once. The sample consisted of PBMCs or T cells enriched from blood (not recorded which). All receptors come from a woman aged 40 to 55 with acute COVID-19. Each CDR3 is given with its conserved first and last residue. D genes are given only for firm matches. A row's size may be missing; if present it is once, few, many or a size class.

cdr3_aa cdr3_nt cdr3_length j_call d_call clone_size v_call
CASSDLAGSHNEQFF TGTGCCAGCAGTGATCTAGCGGGATCACACAATGAGCAGTTCTTC 15 TRBJ2-1 TRBD2 - TRBV6-1
CASKLTEDYNEQFF TGTGCCAGCAAACTGACAGAGGACTACAATGAGCAGTTCTTC 14 TRBJ2-1 - - TRBV7-2
CASSRTLQETQYF TGTGCCAGCTCACGGACTTTACAAGAGACCCAGTACTTC 13 TRBJ2-5 - - TRBV18
CASSAAEGPNTGELFF TGTGCCAGCAGCGCCGCGGAGGGGCCGAACACCGGGGAGCTGTTTTTT 16 TRBJ2-2 - - TRBV7-9
CSVGPGTTYNEQFF TGCAGCGTGGGACCCGGGACTACCTACAATGAGCAGTTCTTC 14 TRBJ2-1 TRBD2 - TRBV29-1
CASSQGLAEYNEQFF TGTGCCAGCAGCCAAGGACTAGCGGAGTACAATGAGCAGTTCTTC 15 TRBJ2-1 TRBD2 - TRBV11-2
CASSSGGYEKLFF TGTGCCAGCAGCTCAGGGGGCTATGAAAAACTGTTTTTT 13 TRBJ1-4 TRBD1 - TRBV7-9
CASSQIGGYGYTF TGTGCCAGCAGCCAAATAGGGGGCTATGGCTACACCTTC 13 TRBJ1-2 - - TRBV4-2
CAWSGAFSGNTIYF TGTGCCTGGAGTGGGGCGTTCTCTGGAAACACCATATATTTT 14 TRBJ1-3 - - TRBV30
CATSDSGTDKETQYF TGTGCCACCAGTGATTCCGGGACAGATAAAGAGACCCAGTACTTC 15 TRBJ2-5 TRBD1 once TRBV24-1
CASSLDRGIKTQYF TGCGCCAGCAGTCTGGACAGGGGAATTAAGACCCAGTACTTC 14 TRBJ2-5 TRBD1 few TRBV10-2
CASQLTGSLHF TGTGCCAGCCAACTTACAGGGTCCCTCCACTTT 11 TRBJ1-6 - - TRBV6-5
CASSEDTLSYNEQFF TGTGCCAGCAGCGAGGATACCCTCTCCTACAATGAGCAGTTCTTC 15 TRBJ2-1 - - TRBV11-2
CASSSPRTGNPSGELFF TGTGCCAGCAGCTCACCTCGGACAGGGAATCCTTCCGGGGAGCTGTTTTTT 17 TRBJ2-2 TRBD1 - TRBV27
CATSRTGADTQYF TGTGCCACCAGTAGGACAGGGGCAGATACGCAGTATTTT 13 TRBJ2-3 TRBD1 - TRBV24-1
CASSMGGAGQPQHF TGTGCCAGTAGTATGGGGGGGGCCGGTCAGCCCCAGCATTTT 14 TRBJ1-5 - - TRBV19
CASSQEDRGHTF TGTGCCAGCAGCCAAGAAGACAGGGGCCACACCTTC 12 TRBJ1-2 TRBD1 - TRBV7-9
CATCPGQGSEQYF TGTGCCACCTGCCCGGGACAGGGGAGCGAGCAGTACTTC 13 TRBJ2-7 TRBD1 - TRBV6-6
CASSLEGLAGVDTQYF TGCGCCAGCAGCTTGGAGGGACTAGCGGGAGTGGATACGCAGTATTTT 16 TRBJ2-3 TRBD2 - TRBV5-1
CASSLARGRQATEAFF TGTGCCAGCAGCTTGGCCAGGGGGCGTCAGGCCACTGAAGCTTTCTTT 16 TRBJ1-1 TRBD1 - TRBV5-8
CASSQEGTSGYNEQFF TGTGCCAGCAGCCAAGAGGGGACTAGCGGCTACAATGAGCAGTTCTTC 16 TRBJ2-1 TRBD2 - TRBV4-2
CASRRDSENGYTF TGTGCCAGCAGACGGGACAGCGAAAACGGCTACACCTTC 13 TRBJ1-2 TRBD1 - TRBV2
CASRADGRPGTGELFF TGTGCCAGTAGGGCCGATGGGAGGCCGGGCACCGGGGAGCTGTTTTTT 16 TRBJ2-2 - - TRBV19
CASRRNPTDTQYF TGTGCCAGCAGGCGGAACCCCACAGATACGCAGTATTTT 13 TRBJ2-3 - - TRBV2
CASSLRTGMTRELFF TGCGCCAGCAGCCTTCGGACAGGGATGACCAGGGAGCTGTTTTTT 15 TRBJ2-2 TRBD1 - TRBV10-2
CASSQSGGATIYEQFF TGTGCCAGCAGCCAAAGTGGGGGCGCGACCATCTATGAGCAGTTCTTC 16 TRBJ2-1 - - TRBV4-2
CASSGTVRETQYF TGTGCCAGTAGTGGGACAGTCCGGGAGACCCAGTACTTC 13 TRBJ2-5 TRBD1 - TRBV19
CASRGPNQPQHF TGTGCCAGCAGGGGGCCCAATCAGCCCCAGCATTTT 12 TRBJ1-5 - - TRBV6-5
CASSLGSTGVYGYTF TGTGCCAGCAGCTTAGGTTCCACCGGGGTCTATGGCTACACCTTC 15 TRBJ1-2 - - TRBV7-2
CASSLTGGGYTF TGTGCCAGCAGCCTCACAGGAGGGGGCTACACCTTC 12 TRBJ1-2 - - TRBV9
CASSQASGQLAKNIQYF TGTGCCAGCAGCCAAGCGTCAGGGCAACTAGCCAAAAACATTCAGTACTTC 17 TRBJ2-4 - - TRBV3-1/TRBV3-2
CASAGARAGIQYF TGTGCCAGCGCGGGGGCCCGGGCGGGCATTCAGTACTTC 13 TRBJ2-4 - - TRBV6-5
CASSIQGAEEKLFF TGTGCCAGCAGCATACAGGGGGCGGAGGAAAAACTGTTTTTT 14 TRBJ1-4 TRBD1 few TRBV5-4
CASSELYDSTQYF TGCGCCAGCAGCGAGCTGTACGACTCGACCCAGTACTTC 13 TRBJ2-5 - - TRBV10-1
CASSLEMRRDSPLHF TGTGCCAGCAGCTTAGAAATGAGGAGGGATTCACCCCTCCACTTT 15 TRBJ1-6 - - TRBV7-2
CASSFTGRARHDTQYF TGTGCCAGCAGCTTCACCGGGAGGGCCCGGCACGATACGCAGTATTTT 16 TRBJ2-3 TRBD2 - TRBV5-6
CASSLGRGPPLFAEAFF TGTGCCAGCAGCTTAGGTAGAGGGCCTCCTCTGTTTGCTGAAGCTTTCTTT 17 TRBJ1-1 - - TRBV7-2
CAISVGSGYGYTF TGTGCCATCAGTGTCGGCAGCGGGTATGGCTACACCTTC 13 TRBJ1-2 - once TRBV10-3
CATSDPRDSINEQFF TGTGCCACCAGTGATCCCCGGGACTCCATTAATGAGCAGTTCTTC 15 TRBJ2-1 - - TRBV24-1
CASSIALTGSTEAFF TGTGCCAGTAGTATAGCCTTAACAGGGAGCACTGAAGCTTTCTTT 15 TRBJ1-1 - once TRBV19
CASSLSSGTSGYNEQFF TGTGCCAGCAGCTTATCGAGCGGGACTAGCGGCTACAATGAGCAGTTCTTC 17 TRBJ2-1 TRBD2 - TRBV7-2
CAWRGEVNTGELFF TGTGCCTGGAGAGGGGAAGTGAACACCGGGGAGCTGTTTTTT 14 TRBJ2-2 - - TRBV30
CASSSRTGEGEKLFF TGTGCCAGTAGTTCCCGGACAGGGGAAGGTGAAAAACTGTTTTTT 15 TRBJ1-4 TRBD1 - TRBV19
CASSLQPSGGSYNEQFF TGTGCCAGCAGCTTACAGCCTAGCGGGGGATCCTACAATGAGCAGTTCTTC 17 TRBJ2-1 TRBD2 - TRBV7-8
CASVGSNEQFF TGTGCCAGCGTCGGGAGCAATGAGCAGTTCTTC 11 TRBJ2-1 - - TRBV12-3/TRBV12-4
CASSLDWGGNQPQHF TGTGCCAGCAGCTTAGATTGGGGAGGGAATCAGCCCCAGCATTTT 15 TRBJ1-5 - - TRBV7-8
CAWNRVNSPLHF TGTGCCTGGAACAGGGTTAATTCACCCCTCCACTTT 12 TRBJ1-6 - - TRBV30
CASSVGSGGNYNEQFF TGTGCCAGCAGCGTAGGGAGCGGGGGGAACTACAATGAGCAGTTCTTC 16 TRBJ2-1 TRBD2 - TRBV9
CASSEVGRAGGHYGYTF TGTGCCAGCAGTGAAGTCGGGAGGGCAGGGGGACACTATGGCTACACCTTC 17 TRBJ1-2 TRBD1 - TRBV6-1
CASGRDRLTYNTEAFF TGTGCTAGTGGTAGAGACAGGCTTACGTATAACACTGAAGCTTTCTTT 16 TRBJ1-1 - - TRBV12-5
CASSLIRHTDTQYF TGTGCCAGCAGCTTAATCCGACATACAGATACGCAGTATTTT 14 TRBJ2-3 - - TRBV7-2
CASSLAGGALSYEQYF TGCGCCAGCAGCTTGGCCGGGGGGGCCCTCTCCTACGAGCAGTACTTC 16 TRBJ2-7 TRBD2 - TRBV5-1
CASSSFLAGGHNEQFF TGTGCCAGCAGTTCCTTCCTCGCGGGAGGGCACAATGAGCAGTTCTTC 16 TRBJ2-1 TRBD2 - TRBV27
CASSLIRYEQYF TGTGCCAGCAGCTTAATTCGGTACGAGCAGTACTTC 12 TRBJ2-7 - - TRBV7-2
CASPGGQGWPEAFF TGTGCCAGTCCGGGGGGCCAGGGTTGGCCTGAAGCTTTCTTT 14 TRBJ1-1 - - TRBV2